The next 15 T cell receptor beta chains were all read from a single sample in a study of T-cell reconstitution after alpha-beta-depleted transplantation in children. During its preparation, the TCRbeta library received unique molecular identifiers. TCRdb re-called the PCR reads with MiXCR, one entry per CDR3 protein. The table includes around 700,000 distinct CDR3 sequences, under 15% detected once. Sequencing used PBMCs, obtained before TCRalphabeta/CD19-depleted stem cell transplant. The receptor set was obtained from a girl aged 2 to 10 with congenital amegakaryocytic thrombocytopenia, due to receive a stem cell transplant.

Many counts were recorded for this clonotype. The chain uses TRBV5-1 and TRBJ2-5; D is tentatively TRBD1 or TRBD2 (5 bases each). CDR3 size: 14 residues. In germline, CDR1 is SGHRS, CDR2 YFSETQ. V dropped 6 bases and J dropped 4 bases, with 16 bases sitting between them. CDR3 in DNA: TGCGCCAGCATGCTAACCGGGACCCGAGAGACCCAGTACTTC. This translates into CASMLTGTRETQYF.

This clonotype has just a few counts. The CDR3 reads CATSAVVESDEQYF. The CDR3 bases are TGTGCCACCAGCGCGGTAGTAGAATCAGACGAGCAGTACTTC. V and J are TRBV15 and TRBJ2-7; no reliable D call. CDR3 size: 14 residues. Trimming cost V 5 bases and J 5 bases, with 16 bases left between them. Germline V gene data show CDR1 as LNHNV and CDR2 as YYDKDF (reference sequence).

This clonotype was detected only a few times. This chain links TRBV7-9 with TRBJ2-7, with D perhaps matching TRBD1 or TRBD2 (6 bases each). Between the trimmed V and J ends, which lost 4 bases and 3 bases, there was a span of 19 bases. This CDR3 region has 16 residues. The V gene's germline CDR1 is SEHNR and CDR2 FQNEAQ (reference sequence). For the CDR3, the DNA is TGTGCCAGCAGCTCTAGGCGTCGGGGGCAGTTCTACGAGCAGTACTTC. Its translation: CASSSRRRGQFYEQYF. The whole variable domain, filled in from reference TRBV7-9 and TRBJ2-7, reads DTGVSQNPRHKITKRGQNVTFRCDPISEHNRLYWYRQTLGQGPEFLTYFQNEAQLEKSRLLSDRFSAERPKGSFSTLEIQRTEQGDSAMYLCASSSRRRGQFYEQYFGPGTRLTVT.

This clonotype has just a few counts. This chain joins TRBV20-1 and TRBJ2-1; D unresolved. Trimming pared 2 bases from V and 5 bases from J, leaving 7 bases between. The germline V gene encodes CDR1 DFQATT and CDR2 SNEGSKA (reference sequence). CDR3 length equals 12 residues. Here the CDR3 DNA reads TGCAGTGCTAGACTGATGGACAATGAGCAGTTCTTC. The encoded protein is CSARLMDNEQFF.

This chain joins TRBV5-1 and TRBJ1-2, with a tentative D call TRBD1 (5 bases). V was cut by 4 bases and J by 7 bases, with 14 bases left in between. This CDR3 has 13 amino acids. Germline V gene data show CDR1 as SGHRS and CDR2 as YFSETQ. In DNA form, the CDR3 reads TGCGCCAGCAGCACCCGGGGGGGATCTGGCTACACCTTC. As protein: CASSTRGGSGYTF.

Ten or more counts support this clonotype. This chain uses TRBV5-1 with TRBJ1-4; tentative D call: TRBD1 (5 bases). V lost 4 bases to trimming and J lost 5 bases, with 15 bases between them. This CDR3 contains 15 residues. Looked up from germline, CDR1 is SGHRS and CDR2 is YFSETQ. As DNA, the CDR3 is TGCGCCAGCAGCCCCAATATTGGGGGAAATGAAAAACTGTTTTTT. Its protein product is CASSPNIGGNEKLFF.

This clonotype was counted at least ten times. The chain employs TRBV12-3 or TRBV12-4 and TRBJ2-2; maybe TRBD1 (5 bases). The CDR3 spans 17 residues. Trimming shortened V by 2 bases and J by 6 bases, and 19 bases separated the two germline ends. CDR3 protein: CASSLNQLGVRAGELFF. CDR3 sequence (DNA): TGTGCCAGCAGTTTAAATCAGTTGGGTGTCAGGGCCGGGGAGCTGTTTTTT.

Turning to this clonotype: One junction end does not reproduce the germline sequence, and a read error may be involved. This chain links TRBV7-9 with TRBJ2-2; 8 nucleotides line up with TRBD1. Germline CDR1 is SEHNR and CDR2 is FQNEAQ (reference sequence). The CDR3 contains 16 residues. The CDR3 nucleotides are TGTGGCAGCAGCTCCGTTCAGGGGGCAAATACCGGGGAGCTGTTTTTT. Protein: CGSSSVQGANTGELFF.

This clonotype occurred many times. An end of the junction differs from the germline gene, which may be a read error. The gene calls are TRBV5-1 and TRBJ2-2; D is tentatively TRBD1 or TRBD2 (5 bases each). Germline lookup yields CDR1 SGHRS and CDR2 YFSETQ. This CDR3 contains 15 residues. The CDR3 region is CASNLGPANTGELFF. The CDR3 coding sequence is TGCGCCAGCAACTTGGGACCGGCTAACACCGGGGAGCTGTTTTTT.

Worth noting for this clonotype: Given a much more abundant clone one base away, this may be a read error. The V call is TRBV6-1, the J call TRBJ2-1, with 8 bases identical to TRBD2. Germline CDR1 is MNHNS and CDR2 is SASEGT. The CDR3 is 13 residues long. J was trimmed by 15 bases and V by 5 bases; bases with no gene match: 12. CDR3 bases: TGTGCCAGCAGTCCTCCGGGACTAGTGGGACTGTTCTTC. Translation: CASSPPGLVGLFF.

The chain uses TRBV5-1 and TRBJ2-5; unclear D gene. This CDR3 spans 13 amino acids. Germline CDR1 SGHRS, CDR2 YFSETQ. The V gene lost 2 bases and the J gene lost 3 bases, with 8 bases spanning the gap. The CDR3 reads CASSFAAEETQYF. CDR3 DNA sequence: TGCGCCAGCAGCTTCGCGGCTGAAGAGACCCAGTACTTC.

This clonotype was detected many times. The V gene is TRBV4-1, the J gene TRBJ1-1; 9 bases are a match to TRBD1. V lost 0 bases and J lost 5; bases outside the gene matches: 4. CDR1 and CDR2 (germline): MGHRA, YSYEKL. The CDR3 totals 15 residues. CDR3 amino acids: CASSQEQGAGTEAFF. The CDR3 nucleotides read TGCGCCAGCAGCCAAGAACAGGGGGCAGGAACTGAAGCTTTCTTT.

The CDR3, as DNA: TGTGCCAGCAGCCACCCGGCTGGACTAGCGGCCTACGAGCAGTACTTC. Translated: CASSHPAGLAAYEQYF. The chain employs TRBV4-2 and TRBJ2-7; 10 bases are a match to TRBD2. The CDR3 consists of 16 residues. Germline-derived CDR1 and CDR2 are LGHNA and YNFKEQ. The ends lost 3 bases at V and 2 bases at J; junction bases unmatched: 7.

The chain joins TRBV10-3 to TRBJ2-3; D gene ambiguous. The V and J ends lost 4 bases and 6 bases respectively, with 17 bases between them. CDR3 length: 15 residues. Germline values: CDR1 ENHRY, CDR2 SYGVKD. The CDR3 DNA sequence: TGTGCCATCAGTGTACTTGTCGATGGAGCCGATACGCAGTATTTT. Translated: CAISVLVDGADTQYF.

This clonotype was found many times. The V call is TRBV5-1, the J call TRBJ2-1; 7 positions agree with TRBD1. CDR3 length equals 16 residues. Germline values: CDR1 SGHRS, CDR2 YFSETQ. Unmatched junction bases numbered 7, after V lost 0 bases and J lost 4 bases. CDR3 in amino acids: CASSLGYRGQYNEQFF. DNA for the CDR3: TGCGCCAGCAGCTTGGGATACAGGGGACAATACAATGAGCAGTTCTTC.